Listed below are T cell receptor beta chains from one sample, sequenced in a study of cytomegalovirus exposure and HLA in healthy donors. The data were produced by immunoSEQ multiplex PCR, yet TCRdb's version contains in-frame clones alone and is incomplete. The sample lists roughly 120,000 clones, about four fifths seen once, with 13% in the top ten. Source material: PBMCs. These receptors were obtained from a woman aged 55-69 years in good health and CMV-seropositive. Each CDR3 is given with its conserved first and last residue. Clone size is not always given. Where it is, it says once, few, many or a class for expanded clones.

TRBV6-5,TRBJ1-5,-,CASRRTGGGNQPQHF
TRBV9,TRBJ2-7,-,CASSVGPTEGEQYF
TRBV6-5,TRBJ1-5,-,CASSYSSTGNQPQHF
TRBV19,TRBJ2-7,few,CASSIAGTYEQYF
TRBV29-1,TRBJ1-2,-,CSVVAGDGYTF
TRBV5-1,TRBJ2-2,-,CASSFGTSGGGTNTGELFF
TRBV7-2,TRBJ1-3,-,CASSLAGGGGNTIYF
TRBV30,TRBJ2-5,-,CAWGRHGEEETQYF
TRBV11-2,TRBJ1-2,-,CASSLDPEGRYGYTF
TRBV7-2,TRBJ1-2,-,CASSLVNRGKGYTF
TRBV6-4,TRBJ2-5,-,CASSENGRGETQYF
TRBV9,TRBJ2-5,few,CASSVASLAGYQETQYF
TRBV10-3,TRBJ2-1,-,CAISEATSGSRYEQFF
TRBV6-5,TRBJ1-5,-,CASSYAASNQPQHF
TRBV6-1,TRBJ2-7,-,CASRNSYGVYEQYF
TRBV4-3,TRBJ1-4,-,CASSQDPGGYEKLFF
TRBV7-2,TRBJ2-7,-,CASSPPGLAGYEQYF
TRBV7-2,-,-,CASSPLLGQGGYEQYF
TRBV27,TRBJ2-7,-,CASSFSRGVYEQYF
TRBV9,TRBJ1-1,-,CASSFYDRGRGGAFF
TRBV25-1,TRBJ1-2,-,CASSEFNPGHYGYTF
TRBV2,TRBJ1-2,-,CASSREGANYGYTF
TRBV6-6,TRBJ1-2,-,CASSTDTEKGYTF
TRBV9,TRBJ2-5,-,CASSVGSVTQETQYF
TRBV18,TRBJ1-1,-,CASSQTGTYTEAFF
TRBV6-1,TRBJ2-3,once,CASSVFEGVTDTQYF
TRBV10-3,TRBJ2-5,-,CAIAKVGSGETQYF
TRBV25-1,TRBJ1-3,few,CASRRDSSSGNTIYF
TRBV6-5,TRBJ1-3,-,CASSWTGAGNTIYF
TRBV4-3,TRBJ2-1,-,CASSQSYTSSYNEQFF
TRBV4-3,TRBJ2-4,-,CASSQGGVAGGKNIQYF
TRBV4-1,TRBJ1-3,-,CASSMEGHGNTIYF
TRBV7-3,TRBJ2-1,-,CASSLFPDTFYNEQFF
TRBV4-1,TRBJ1-5,-,CASSQPLRDSHQPQHF
TRBV7-2,TRBJ1-2,-,CASSLVAGGVNSGYTF
TRBV30,TRBJ2-5,-,CAWRDAGGLTQYF
TRBV19,TRBJ2-3,-,CASSIERRTDTQYF
TRBV7-8,TRBJ1-4,-,CASSSTEQKHEKLFF
TRBV7-9,TRBJ2-1,-,CASSPVAGEQFF
TRBV9,TRBJ2-7,-,CASSAHPAGEQYF
TRBV30,TRBJ2-5,-,CAWSVEAGGFETQYF
TRBV5-1,TRBJ1-1,-,CASSLMGVTEAFF
TRBV6-1,TRBJ1-2,-,CASSVVQGAGCTF
TRBV7-2,TRBJ1-3,-,CASSSRAQGASGNTIYF
TRBV5-1,TRBJ1-6,-,CASSPGDSSYNSPLHF
TRBV11-3,TRBJ2-5,-,CASSLGSGTQETQYF
TRBV5-1,TRBJ2-1,-,CASSLDAAGGPSGRNEQFF
TRBV4-1,TRBJ2-7,-,CASSQVPGYYEQYF
TRBV6-5,TRBJ2-5,-,CASSYSGWETQYF